One and the same sample provided the 19 T cell receptor beta chains below, sequenced in a study of graft-versus-host responses after intestinal transplantation. Produced via immunoSEQ multiplex PCR; TCRdb's table is partial and in-frame only. The sample records 75,000 to 100,000 clones, about 93% being singletons. The source material was PBMCs, sampled about 450 days after intestinal transplant. Source of these receptors: a human patient who received an intestinal transplant, so some T cells may come from the graft donor.

V gene TRBV10-3 combines with J gene TRBJ1-1, with 7 bases that match TRBD1. CDR1 and CDR2 (germline): ENHRY, SYGVKD. This CDR3 is built from 14 residues. Trimming removed 7 bases from V and 0 bases from J; junction bases left unmatched: 5. The CDR3 DNA reads as TGTGCCATCAAGGGGGACAGTATGAACACTGAAGCTTTCTTT. The encoded protein is CAIKGDSMNTEAFF.

This clone was seen only a few times. J is TRBJ1-1 and V is TRBV2; D is undetermined. There are 13 residues in the CDR3. Between the trimmed V and J ends, which lost 6 bases and 5 bases, there was a span of 13 bases. Germline CDR1 SNHLY, CDR2 FYNNEI. The CDR3 sequence is CASRRSPGTEAFF. Written as DNA, the CDR3 is TGTGCCAGCAGGAGATCCCCGGGGACTGAAGCTTTCTTT.

The chain couples TRBV19 to TRBJ2-7; D unclear. V lost 5 bases and J lost 3, with 11 bases in between. The CDR3 is 13 residues long. The germline V gene has CDR1 LNHDA and CDR2 SQIVND (reference sequence). Written as DNA, the CDR3 is TGTGCCAGTAGTCCTCCTCACAGCTACGAGCAGTACTTC. Protein: CASSPPHSYEQYF.

Regarding this clone: This sample also contains other DNA sequences that code for the same CDR3. The chain couples TRBV5-4 to TRBJ2-3; D may be TRBD1 or TRBD2 (5 bases each). Germline V gene sequence: CDR1 SGHNT, CDR2 YYREEE (reference sequence). The CDR3 consists of 14 residues. Trimming removed 0 bases at V and 2 bases at J, with 7 bases between. This CDR3 is CASSLGDPTDTQYF. The CDR3 region has the DNA TGTGCCAGCAGCTTGGGGGACCCCACAGATACGCAGTATTTT.

The chain uses TRBV19 and TRBJ1-5; 8 bases align to TRBD1. The CDR3 contains 13 residues. Trimming at V came to 9 bases and at J to 4 bases, leaving 5 bases not matched to a gene. Per the germline V gene, CDR1 is LNHDA and CDR2 is SQIVND (reference sequence). DNA of the CDR3: TGTGCCAGAACAGGGGGAAGAAATCAGCCCCAGCATTTT. Translated: CARTGGRNQPQHF. Variable domain in full (rest from reference TRBV19 and TRBJ1-5): DGGITQSPKYLFRKEGQNVTLSCEQNLNHDAMYWYRQDPGQGLRLIYYSQIVNDFQKGDIAEGYSVSREKKESFPLTVTSAQKNPTAFYLCARTGGRNQPQHFGDGTRLSIL.

This rearrangement joins TRBV4-1 to TRBJ1-4; D perhaps matches TRBD1 (6 bases). CDR3 length equals 19 residues. Per the germline V gene, CDR1 is MGHRA and CDR2 is YSYEKL. V was pared by 1 base and J by 0 bases, with 18 bases between. CDR3 sequence reads: CASSQVPGTSDATNEKLFF. CDR3 nucleotide sequence: TGCGCCAGCAGCCAAGTGCCCGGGACATCGGATGCAACTAATGAAAAACTGTTTTTT.

The J gene is TRBJ2-7, the V gene TRBV10-2; no definite D call. Per germline, CDR1 WSHSY and CDR2 SAAADI. The CDR3 has 10 amino acids. The germline V and J ends were trimmed by 4 bases and 6 bases, with 4 bases remaining between them. This CDR3 is CASSVGEQYF. The CDR3 DNA reads as TGCGCCAGCAGTGTTGGCGAGCAGTACTTC.

The chain is built from TRBV9 and TRBJ2-6; 10 nucleotides line up with TRBD1. This CDR3 has 20 residues. CDR1 is SGDLS, CDR2 YYNGEE, per germline. V trimming: 4 bases; J trimming: 2 bases; junction bases outside the gene matches: 15. CDR3 sequence reads: CASSPRPLDRGYAGANVLTF. The DNA of the CDR3 is TGTGCCAGCAGCCCACGCCCCCTGGACAGGGGGTACGCTGGGGCCAACGTCCTGACTTTC.

The rearrangement joins TRBV7-2 to TRBJ2-3; the D gene is possibly TRBD2 (6 bases). The CDR3 consists of 14 residues. CDR1 and CDR2 (germline): SGHTA, FQGNSA. V was pared by 3 bases and J by 4 bases, with 11 bases between. This CDR3 reads CASSFGGSADTQYF. Here the CDR3 DNA reads TGTGCCAGCAGCTTCGGGGGATCGGCAGATACGCAGTATTTT.

The chain links TRBV7-6 to TRBJ2-3; a weak D match, TRBD1 (5 bases). The CDR3 loop spans 15 amino acids. The germline V and J ends were trimmed by 5 bases and 0 bases, with 12 bases remaining between them. Germline V gene lookup returns CDR1 SGHVS and CDR2 FNYEAQ. CDR3 sequence: CASSRLGVSTDTQYF. The CDR3 DNA reads TGTGCCAGCAGCCGATTAGGGGTCAGCACAGATACGCAGTATTTT. The variable domain in full, completed from reference TRBV7-6 and TRBJ2-3, reads GAGVSQSPRYKVTKRGQDVALRCDPISGHVSLYWYRQALGQGPEFLTYFNYEAQQDKSGLPNDRFSAERPEGSISTLTIQRTEQRDSAMYRCASSRLGVSTDTQYFGPGTRLTVL.

CDR3 protein: CASSQVARRDTEAFF. As DNA, the CDR3 is TGTGCCAGCAGCCAAGTAGCTCGGCGGGACACTGAAGCTTTCTTT. The rearrangement joins TRBV14 to TRBJ1-1; D is ambiguous. Germline lookup yields CDR1 SGHDN and CDR2 FVKESK. The CDR3 has 15 amino acids. The V and J ends lost 1 base and 3 bases respectively, with 12 bases between them. Looking up the rest from reference TRBV14 and TRBJ1-1 gives the full variable domain: EAGVTQFPSHSVIEKGQTVTLRCDPISGHDNLYWYRRVMGKEIKFLLHFVKESKQDESGMPNNRFLAERTGGTYSTLKVQPAELEDSGVYFCASSQVARRDTEAFFGQGTRLTVV.

This rearrangement joins TRBV6-1 to TRBJ1-2; 8 positions match TRBD1. This CDR3 contains 15 residues. Per the germline V gene, CDR1 is MNHNS and CDR2 is SASEGT. The V segment lost 5 bases and the J segment 5 bases; nucleotides outside the gene matches: 10. The CDR3 bases are TGTGCCAGCAGTACCCCCCGGACAGGGCTTTATGGCTACACCTTC. Translation: CASSTPRTGLYGYTF.

The V gene is TRBV28, the J gene TRBJ2-7, with D maybe TRBD1 (6 bases). This CDR3 comprises 13 residues. The V and J ends lost 6 bases and 7 bases respectively, with 16 bases between them. The germline V gene encodes CDR1 MDHEN and CDR2 SYDVKM. The CDR3 is CASRGQGSREQYF. CDR3 coding DNA: TGTGCCAGCAGGGGCCAGGGGTCTCGGGAGCAGTACTTC.

The chain combines TRBV5-4 with TRBJ1-1; no reliable D call. This CDR3 has 13 residues. The ends were cut back, 3 bases at V and 8 bases at J, with 14 bases in the middle. The germline V gene has CDR1 SGHNT and CDR2 YYREEE (reference sequence). The CDR3 reads CASSYGPPREAFF. As DNA, the CDR3 is TGTGCCAGCAGCTACGGACCTCCCAGGGAAGCTTTCTTT.

This sequence joins TRBV10-3 and TRBJ2-3; the D is unclear. CDR3 size: 13 residues. From germline, CDR1 is ENHRY and CDR2 SYGVKD. Deletions cut 2 bases from V and 4 bases from J, with 7 bases between. The CDR3 sequence is CAISEASPDTQYF. CDR3 DNA: TGTGCCATCAGTGAGGCTTCGCCAGATACGCAGTATTTT.

The CDR3 here is CASSFLVYEQYF. The CDR3 region has the DNA TGTGCCAGCAGCTTCCTGGTCTACGAGCAGTACTTC. The V call is TRBV11-2, the J call TRBJ2-7, with no clear D. This CDR3 is built from 12 residues. V lost 3 bases to trimming and J lost 3 bases, with 6 bases between them. The V gene's germline CDR1 is SGHAT and CDR2 FQNNGV.

The chain has TRBV5-8 and TRBJ2-5; possible D gene TRBD2, 7 bases. The ends were cut back, 7 bases at V and 5 bases at J, with 21 bases in the middle. CDR1 is SGHTS and CDR2 is YDEGEE in the germline V gene. The CDR3 spans 15 residues. CDR3 region: CASRRFGGRRETQYF. The CDR3 DNA sequence: TGTGCCAGCCGTCGCTTCGGGGGGCGCCGGGAGACCCAGTACTTC.

The rearrangement uses TRBV7-6 and TRBJ2-5; tentatively, D is TRBD2 (7 bases). The CDR3 has 16 amino acids. CDR1 SGHVS and CDR2 FNYEAQ come from the germline V gene. V was clipped by 5 bases and J by 1 base, with 17 bases between them. The CDR3 is CASSNGWGGSQETQYF. Written as DNA, the CDR3 is TGTGCCAGCAGCAATGGGTGGGGGGGCTCCCAAGAGACCCAGTACTTC.

J is TRBJ1-1 and V is TRBV6-6, with D maybe TRBD1 (5 bases). The CDR3 covers 12 residues. Germline V gene data show CDR1 as MNHNY and CDR2 as SVGAGI (reference sequence). The V end lost 4 bases, the J end lost 11 bases, and 14 bases lay between the germline ends. For the CDR3, the DNA is TGTGCCAGCAGTTCAGTCAGGGATCGGGCTTTCTTT. It is translated as CASSSVRDRAFF.